This T cell receptor beta chain was documented in a study of T cell responses to AZD1222 COVID-19 vaccine. This clone was observed a handful of times. Its antigen is unknown. Study-level points and caveats: Of the AZD1222 recipients, only 5 to 7 were seropositive at baseline. The study found Spike-specific TCR breadth and depth rose after two AZD1222 doses.

TCRdb keeps only in-frame clones here, not all; method: immunoSEQ multiplex PCR. This sample carries tens of thousands of clones, around 86% of them seen once, and the ten largest clones take around 24%. Sequencing used peripheral blood, obtained on day 0 of AZD1222 vaccination. The TCR sequence derives from an adult in good health.

DNA of the CDR3: TGTGCCAGCATCCCAATGATCTCTAGCACAGATACGCAGTATTTT. Its translation is CASIPMISSTDTQYF. The chain employs TRBV2 and TRBJ2-3; D is ambiguous. Germline V gene lookup returns CDR1 SNHLY and CDR2 FYNNEI. Deletions cut 7 bases from V and 0 bases from J, with 14 bases between. The CDR3 totals 15 residues.